The clone carrying this T cell receptor beta chain appeared once. Its antigen is unknown. These data originate in a study of shared clonotypes between healthy human individuals. For the study at large: Donor composition was a couple of women and three men, aged 18 to 49.

Donors were healthy HIV-negative adults without recently reported acute infections or vaccinations. Study-level points and caveats: It was anticipated that sequencing depth would influence how many clonotypes donors shared.

Measured with immunoSEQ multiplex PCR; TCRdb has only the in-frame clones, and not every one. The sample has over 1.5 million clones, approximately 98% seen once. The CDR3 length is 16 residues. Germline V gene sequence: CDR1 SGHTA, CDR2 FQGNSA. Trimming took off 4 bases at V and 3 bases at J, with 19 bases between the two ends. What was sequenced was naive CD4+ T cells sorted from blood. Documented subset: CD45RA+ positively selected. The chain links TRBV7-2 to TRBJ2-7; D is tentatively TRBD1 or TRBD2 (5 bases each). The sequence derives from a man under 40 in good health. CDR3 sequence: CASSWVGTEANYEQYF. DNA of the CDR3: TGTGCCAGCAGCTGGGTAGGGACGGAAGCTAACTACGAGCAGTACTTC.